This TCR beta chain was captured by sequencing in a study of CXCR3-negative and CXCR3-positive naive CD8 T cells. In preparing the TRB cDNA libraries, 5' RACE with UMI labels was used. TCRdb re-called the 5' RACE reads and catalogs CDR3 proteins one per entry, DNA excluded. The sample data list about 130,000 distinct CDR3 sequences. Study outcomes and limitations: Memory CD8+ T cell repertoires were far less diverse than both naive subsets. Across naive subsets, surface CD5 expression was comparable, and TCR strength was inferred from properties of the TRB CDR3.

The length of the CDR3 is 17 residues. The germline gives CDR1 SEHNR, CDR2 FQNEAQ (reference sequence). On this clonotype: Its antigen remains unidentified.

The chain links TRBV7-9 to TRBJ1-6. The source material was naive CXCR3- CD8+ T cells from blood. Subset here: CD45RO-CCR7+CD27+CD95- naive CD8+ T cells lacking CXCR3 (TNR3-). The sequence was collected from a human donor in good health. Some clones in this sample may be carry-over from other donors' samples. The CDR3 reads CASSLVDGRSYNSPLHF.